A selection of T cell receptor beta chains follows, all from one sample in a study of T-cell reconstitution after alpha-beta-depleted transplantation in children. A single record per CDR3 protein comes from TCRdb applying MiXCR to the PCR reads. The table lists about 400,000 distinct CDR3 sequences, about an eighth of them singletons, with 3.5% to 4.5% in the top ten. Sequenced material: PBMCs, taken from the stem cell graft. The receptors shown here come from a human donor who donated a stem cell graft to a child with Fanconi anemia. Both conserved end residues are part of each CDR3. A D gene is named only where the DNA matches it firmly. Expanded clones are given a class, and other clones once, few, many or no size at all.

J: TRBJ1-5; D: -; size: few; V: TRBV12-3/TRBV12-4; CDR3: CASSSRDSTGAQHF; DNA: TGTGCCAGCAGTTCCCGGGACTCAACCGGGGCCCAGCATTTT
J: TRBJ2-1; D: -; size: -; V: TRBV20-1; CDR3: CSARTQSSYNEQFF; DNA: TGCAGCGCTAGAACTCAGAGCTCCTACAATGAGCAGTTCTTC
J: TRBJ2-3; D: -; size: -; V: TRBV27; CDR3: CASSFKRTRGAPGTQYF; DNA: TGTGCCAGCAGTTTTAAGAGAACAAGGGGGGCCCCAGGTACGCAGTATTTT
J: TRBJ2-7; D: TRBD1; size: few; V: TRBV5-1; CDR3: CASSSRTGVYEQYF; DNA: TGCGCCAGCAGCTCCCGGACAGGGGTGTACGAGCAGTACTTC
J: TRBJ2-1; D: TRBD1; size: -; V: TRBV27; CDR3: CASSPYGTDSYYEQFF; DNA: TGTGCCAGCAGTCCATACGGGACAGACTCCTACTATGAGCAGTTCTTC
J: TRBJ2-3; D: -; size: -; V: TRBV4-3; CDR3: CASSQELRGGQYF; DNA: TGCGCCAGCAGCCAAGAGTTAAGGGGCGGCCAGTATTTT
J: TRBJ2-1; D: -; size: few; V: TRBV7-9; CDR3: CASSRGWELQFF; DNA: TGTGCCAGCAGCCGTGGATGGGAATTGCAGTTCTTC
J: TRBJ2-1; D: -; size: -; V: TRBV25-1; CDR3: CASSEYIGAISYNEQFF; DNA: TGTGCCAGCAGTGAATATATTGGGGCTATCTCCTACAATGAGCAGTTCTTC
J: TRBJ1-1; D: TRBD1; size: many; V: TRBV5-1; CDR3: CASSSGTGVMNTEAFF; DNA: TGCGCCAGCAGCTCCGGGACAGGGGTCATGAACACTGAAGCTTTCTTT
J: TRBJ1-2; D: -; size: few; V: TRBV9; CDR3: CASSVEGQDPSHTF; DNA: TGTGCCAGCAGCGTAGAAGGGCAGGACCCCTCTCACACCTTC
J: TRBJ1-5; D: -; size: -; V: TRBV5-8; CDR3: CASSFNQPQHF; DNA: TGTGCCAGCAGCTTCAATCAGCCCCAGCATTTT
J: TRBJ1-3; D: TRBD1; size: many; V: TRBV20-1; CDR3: CSASGQYGNTIYF; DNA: TGCAGTGCTTCGGGACAGTATGGAAACACCATATATTTT
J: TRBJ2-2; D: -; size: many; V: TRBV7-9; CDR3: CASSFIGTNTGELFF; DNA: TGTGCCAGCAGCTTTATAGGGACCAACACCGGGGAGCTGTTTTTT
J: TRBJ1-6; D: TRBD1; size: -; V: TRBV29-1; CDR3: CSVAAGGMSSYNSPLHF; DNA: TGCAGCGTTGCCGCAGGGGGCATGAGTTCCTATAATTCACCCCTCCACTTT
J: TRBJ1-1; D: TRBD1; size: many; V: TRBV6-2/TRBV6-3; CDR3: CAVRQGGVQNLNTEAFF; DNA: TGTGCCGTCCGACAGGGTGGTGTTCAGAACTTGAACACTGAAGCTTTCTTT
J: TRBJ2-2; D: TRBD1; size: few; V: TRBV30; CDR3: CAWRDLGTVGELFF; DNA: TGTGCCTGGAGAGATTTAGGGACAGTCGGGGAGCTGTTTTTT
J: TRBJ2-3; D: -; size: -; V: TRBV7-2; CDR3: CASSLGYGDTQYF; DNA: TGTGCCAGCAGCTTAGGGTACGGAGATACGCAGTATTTT
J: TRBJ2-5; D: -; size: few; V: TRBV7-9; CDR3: CASSPDWAETQYF; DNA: TGTGCCAGCAGCCCGGACTGGGCAGAGACCCAGTACTTC
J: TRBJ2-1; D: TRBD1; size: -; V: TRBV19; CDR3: CASRPGQGLYEQFF; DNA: TGTGCCTCCCGACCGGGACAGGGCTTGTATGAGCAGTTCTTC
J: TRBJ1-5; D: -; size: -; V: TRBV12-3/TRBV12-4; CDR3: CASSFSASTDQPQHF; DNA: TGTGCCAGCAGTTTTAGTGCGTCGACAGATCAGCCCCAGCATTTT
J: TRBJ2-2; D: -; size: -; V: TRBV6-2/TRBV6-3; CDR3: CASNELGAYTGELFF; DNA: TGTGCCAGCAATGAACTGGGGGCCTACACCGGGGAGCTGTTTTTT
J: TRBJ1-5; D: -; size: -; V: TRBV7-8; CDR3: CASGSSTAGDADQPQHF; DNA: TGTGCCAGCGGTTCTTCGACAGCGGGAGATGCTGATCAGCCCCAGCATTTT
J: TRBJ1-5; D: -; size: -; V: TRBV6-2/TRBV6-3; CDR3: CASALRGTALNQPQHF; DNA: TGTGCCAGCGCGCTTCGGGGGACGGCGCTCAATCAGCCCCAGCATTTT
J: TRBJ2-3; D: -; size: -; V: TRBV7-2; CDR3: CASSLARRDTQYF; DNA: TGTGCCAGCAGCTTAGCGCGGAGGGATACGCAGTATTTT
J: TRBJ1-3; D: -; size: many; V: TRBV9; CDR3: CASSGGDGSHGNTIYF; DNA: TGTGCCAGCAGCGGAGGGGACGGCTCTCATGGAAACACCATATATTTT
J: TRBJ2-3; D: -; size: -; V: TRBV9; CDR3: CAISQTPPNTQYF; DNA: TGTGCCATCAGCCAGACTCCCCCGAATACGCAGTATTTT
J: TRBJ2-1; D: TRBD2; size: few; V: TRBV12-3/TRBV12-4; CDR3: CASVPGLANNEQFF; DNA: TGTGCCAGCGTCCCGGGACTAGCCAACAATGAGCAGTTCTTC
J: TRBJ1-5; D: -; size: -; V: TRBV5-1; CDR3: CASSLSGARGQPQHF; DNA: TGCGCCAGCAGCTTGTCGGGGGCCAGGGGCCAGCCCCAGCATTTT
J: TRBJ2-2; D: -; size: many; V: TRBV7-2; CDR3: CASSPLSGAGGELFF; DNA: TGTGCCAGCAGCCCCCTAAGCGGTGCTGGCGGGGAGCTGTTTTTT
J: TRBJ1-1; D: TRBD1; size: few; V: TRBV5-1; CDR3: CASRFTGERTEAFF; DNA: TGCGCCAGCAGATTTACAGGGGAGCGCACTGAAGCTTTCTTT
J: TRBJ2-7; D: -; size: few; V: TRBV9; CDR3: CASSVSAMQGYEQYF; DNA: TGTGCCAGCAGCGTATCGGCTATGCAAGGTTACGAGCAGTACTTC
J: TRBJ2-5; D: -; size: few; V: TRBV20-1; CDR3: CSARRGGAQETQYF; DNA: TGCAGTGCTAGAAGGGGCGGGGCCCAAGAGACCCAGTACTTC
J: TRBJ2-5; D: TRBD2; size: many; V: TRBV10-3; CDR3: CAAKPSGVETQYF; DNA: TGTGCCGCCAAACCTAGCGGGGTTGAGACCCAGTACTTC
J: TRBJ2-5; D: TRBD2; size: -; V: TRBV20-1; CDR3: CSANSRTSGGGETQYF; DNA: TGCAGTGCTAACTCTAGGACTAGCGGGGGAGGGGAGACCCAGTACTTC
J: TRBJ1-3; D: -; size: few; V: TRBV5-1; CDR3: CASSLAGTPGNTIYF; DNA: TGCGCCAGCAGCTTGGCCGGGACACCTGGAAACACCATATATTTT
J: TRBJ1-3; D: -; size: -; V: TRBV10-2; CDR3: CASSAPGTSGNTIYF; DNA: TGCGCCAGCAGTGCCCCTGGGACTTCAGGAAACACCATATATTTT
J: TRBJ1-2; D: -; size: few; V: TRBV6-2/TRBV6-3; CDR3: CASSYWAAPNYGYTF; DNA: TGTGCCAGCAGTTATTGGGCAGCGCCAAACTATGGCTACACCTTC
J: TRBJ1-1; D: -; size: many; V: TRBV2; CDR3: CASSEGELGDTEAFF; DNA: TGTGCCAGCAGTGAGGGCGAACTAGGTGACACTGAAGCTTTCTTT
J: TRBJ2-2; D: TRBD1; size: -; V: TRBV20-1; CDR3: CSARDYRDSRLFF; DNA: TGCAGTGCTAGAGACTACCGGGACAGCCGGCTGTTTTTT
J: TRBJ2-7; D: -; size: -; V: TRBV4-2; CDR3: CASSQEGWGYEQYF; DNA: TGTGCCAGCAGCCAGGAAGGTTGGGGCTACGAGCAGTACTTC
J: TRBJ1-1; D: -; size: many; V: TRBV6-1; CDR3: CASSDTWGTLTEAFF; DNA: TGTGCCAGCAGTGATACATGGGGGACTTTAACTGAAGCTTTCTTT
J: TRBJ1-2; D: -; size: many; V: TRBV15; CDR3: CATSRDGEGGYTF; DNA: TGTGCCACCAGCAGAGATGGGGAGGGTGGCTACACCTTC
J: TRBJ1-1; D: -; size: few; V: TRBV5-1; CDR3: CASSLGFSLNTEAFF; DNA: TGCGCCAGCAGCTTGGGATTTAGCTTGAACACTGAAGCTTTCTTT
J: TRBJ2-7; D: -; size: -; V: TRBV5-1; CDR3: CASSLMAGSYEQYF; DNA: TGCGCCAGCAGCTTGATGGCAGGGAGCTACGAGCAGTACTTC
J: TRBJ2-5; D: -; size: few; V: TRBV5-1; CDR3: CASSLEAQETQYF; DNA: TGCGCCAGCAGCTTGGAGGCTCAAGAGACCCAGTACTTC
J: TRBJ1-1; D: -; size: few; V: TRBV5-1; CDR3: CASSSPWPNTEAFF; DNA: TGCGCCAGCAGCTCCCCTTGGCCTAACACTGAAGCTTTCTTT
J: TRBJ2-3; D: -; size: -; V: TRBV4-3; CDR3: CASSSGGREVGDTQYF; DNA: TGCGCCAGCAGCTCCGGCGGCAGGGAGGTCGGAGATACGCAGTATTTT
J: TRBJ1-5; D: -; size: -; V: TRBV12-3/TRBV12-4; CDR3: CASSLGRRYSNQPQHF; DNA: TGTGCCAGCAGTTTAGGGAGGAGGTATAGCAATCAGCCCCAGCATTTT
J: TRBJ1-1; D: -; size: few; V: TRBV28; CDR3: CASSSGRSEAFF; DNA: TGTGCCAGCAGTTCCGGACGGAGTGAAGCTTTCTTT
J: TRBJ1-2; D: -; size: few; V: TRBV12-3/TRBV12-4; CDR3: CASSRLGTDNGYTF; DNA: TGTGCCAGCAGCCGTTTAGGGACGGACAATGGCTACACCTTC
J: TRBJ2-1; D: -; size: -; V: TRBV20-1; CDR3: CSASIYGHGADEQFF; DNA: TGCAGTGCTAGCATTTATGGACACGGGGCGGATGAGCAGTTCTTC
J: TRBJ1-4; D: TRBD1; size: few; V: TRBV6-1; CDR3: CASSKQGAYEKLFF; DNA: TGTGCCAGCAGTAAACAGGGGGCGTATGAAAAACTGTTTTTT
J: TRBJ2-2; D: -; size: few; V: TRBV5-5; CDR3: CASSFPWGRGPGELFF; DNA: TGTGCCAGCAGCTTTCCTTGGGGTAGGGGTCCCGGGGAGCTGTTTTTT
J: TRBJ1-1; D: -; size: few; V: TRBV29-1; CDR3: CSVTEGTEAFF; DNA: TGCAGCGTTACAGAAGGCACTGAAGCTTTCTTT
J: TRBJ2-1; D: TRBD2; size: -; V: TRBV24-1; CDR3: CATSDLAAGSDEQFF; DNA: TGTGCCACCAGTGATTTGGCAGCGGGAAGTGATGAGCAGTTCTTC
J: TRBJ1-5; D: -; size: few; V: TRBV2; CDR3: CASSRDHVQPQHF; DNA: TGTGCCAGCAGCCGGGATCATGTCCAGCCCCAGCATTTT
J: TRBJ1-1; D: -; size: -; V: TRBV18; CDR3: CASSRQGGVATEAFF; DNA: TGTGCCAGCTCACGGCAGGGAGGCGTCGCCACTGAAGCTTTCTTT
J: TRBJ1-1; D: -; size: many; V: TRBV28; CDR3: CASKVNTEAFF; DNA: TGTGCCAGCAAGGTAAACACTGAAGCTTTCTTT